Following are 30 T cell receptor beta chains from one sample sequenced in a study of blood T cell repertoires in COVID-19. Clones were read by immunoSEQ multiplex PCR, and TCRdb kept only the in-frame ones, dropping some. This sample yields about 160,000 clones, of which roughly 87% are seen a single time; about 4% belongs to the top ten. Sequencing was performed on peripheral blood. The receptors come from a woman aged 55 to 70 with active or convalescent COVID-19.

The rearrangement links TRBV9 to TRBJ2-1; D might be TRBD1 (6 bases). Trimming shortened V by 3 bases and J by 10 bases, and 11 bases separated the two germline ends. This CDR3 contains 12 residues. CDR1 is SGDLS and CDR2 is YYNGEE in the germline V gene. CDR3 region: CASSGGTREQFF. CDR3 DNA sequence: TGTGCCAGCAGCGGGGGGACACGGGAGCAGTTCTTC.

CDR3 sequence (DNA): TGTGCCAGCAGCCCACGGACAGGGATCTGGGGGGAGCTGTTTTTT. Translation: CASSPRTGIWGELFF. The rearrangement links TRBV11-2 to TRBJ2-2; 8 bases line up with TRBD1. Germline V gene lookup returns CDR1 SGHAT and CDR2 FQNNGV. The V segment lost 5 bases and the J segment 8 bases; nucleotides outside the gene matches: 10. This CDR3 region has 15 residues.

The gene calls are TRBV5-1 and TRBJ2-1, with 12 bases fitting TRBD2. The trim removed 3 bases at V and 7 bases at J, leaving 14 bases unmatched. The CDR3 length is 18 residues. CDR1 is SGHRS and CDR2 is YFSETQ in the germline V gene. The CDR3 DNA follows: TGCGCCAGCAGCTCTTATCTAGCGGGGGGGTCCTCTCGGAATGAGCAGTTCTTC. Translated, it gives CASSSYLAGGSSRNEQFF.

This chain joins TRBV5-1 and TRBJ1-4; TRBD1 matches 7 bases. Germline-derived CDR1 and CDR2 are SGHRS and YFSETQ. This CDR3 contains 15 residues. Germline trimming cut 4 bases from V and 0 bases from J; bases unmatched to any gene: 3. Here the CDR3 DNA reads TGCGCCAGCAGCGGGGGGACAGCAACTAATGAAAAACTGTTTTTT. This translates into CASSGGTATNEKLFF. Drawing the rest from reference TRBV5-1 and TRBJ1-4, the complete variable domain is KAGVTQTPRYLIKTRGQQVTLSCSPISGHRSVSWYQQTPGQGLQFLFEYFSETQRNKGNFPGRFSGRQFSNSRSEMNVSTLELGDSALYLCASSGGTATNEKLFFGSGTQLSVL.

The chain carries TRBV19 and TRBJ1-5, with unresolved D. The CDR3 consists of 17 residues. V was shortened by 0 bases and J by 2 bases, with 14 bases between the two germline ends. CDR1 and CDR2 from the germline V gene are LNHDA and SQIVND (reference sequence). CDR3 sequence: CASSIDRLGLGNQPQHF. The CDR3 nucleotides read TGTGCCAGTAGTATAGACCGCCTCGGGTTGGGCAATCAGCCCCAGCATTTT.

V and J are TRBV7-9 and TRBJ2-1, with 10 bases matching TRBD2. Germline V gene lookup returns CDR1 SEHNR and CDR2 FQNEAQ (reference sequence). J gave up 7 bases and V 1 base, and 4 bases lay outside the gene matches. The CDR3 totals 15 residues. The CDR3 DNA sequence: TGTGCCAGCAGCTTAGGAGCGGGGGGGGCGAATGAGCAGTTCTTC. Its protein product is CASSLGAGGANEQFF.

V is TRBV19 and J is TRBJ2-4; 7 nucleotides line up with TRBD1. The germline CDR1 and CDR2 sequences are LNHDA and SQIVND (reference sequence). The trim removed 1 base at V and 0 bases at J, leaving 6 bases unmatched. The CDR3 runs to 17 residues. The chain's CDR3 is CASSIGPGQLAKNIQYF. CDR3 in DNA: TGTGCCAGTAGTATAGGTCCGGGACAGCTAGCCAAAAACATTCAGTACTTC.

This sequence joins TRBV5-1 and TRBJ2-1; 14 nucleotides line up with TRBD2. The V segment lost 2 bases and the J segment 6 bases; nucleotides outside the gene matches: 10. This CDR3 has 18 amino acids. CDR1 and CDR2 (germline): SGHRS, YFSETQ. Here the CDR3 reads CASSLNRLAGGLGNEQFF. The CDR3 nucleotides read TGCGCCAGCAGCTTAAATCGACTAGCGGGGGGGCTCGGCAATGAGCAGTTCTTC. The full variable domain, with the rest looked up from reference TRBV5-1 and TRBJ2-1, is KAGVTQTPRYLIKTRGQQVTLSCSPISGHRSVSWYQQTPGQGLQFLFEYFSETQRNKGNFPGRFSGRQFSNSRSEMNVSTLELGDSALYLCASSLNRLAGGLGNEQFFGPGTRLTVL.

The genes are TRBV4-3 and TRBJ1-3; the D is unclear. Trimming shortened V by 0 bases and J by 0 bases, and 9 bases separated the two germline ends. Germline assignment: CDR1 LGHNA and CDR2 YSLEER. This CDR3 is 16 amino acids long. The CDR3 reads CASSQELFRSGNTIYF. CDR3 nucleotide sequence: TGCGCCAGCAGCCAAGAACTCTTCCGCTCTGGAAACACCATATATTTT.

The chain links TRBV2 to TRBJ1-5, with unresolved D. Deletions cut 0 bases from V and 7 bases from J, with 10 bases between. The CDR3 is made up of 14 amino acids. In germline, CDR1 is SNHLY, CDR2 FYNNEI. CDR3 bases: TGTGCCAGCAGTGAAGCTCCTCAGTTCCAGCCCCAGCATTTT. This translates into CASSEAPQFQPQHF.

The chain links TRBV6-5 to TRBJ1-4, with TRBD1 matching over 11 bases. The J segment lost 7 bases and the V segment lost 6 bases, leaving 1 base of the junction unmatched. The V gene's germline CDR1 is MNHEY and CDR2 SVGAGI. The CDR3 spans 13 residues. Here the CDR3 reads CASRDRGREKLFF. CDR3 nucleotide sequence: TGTGCCAGCAGGGACAGGGGGCGTGAAAAACTGTTTTTT.

This rearrangement joins TRBV7-9 to TRBJ2-7; D call uncertain. V shed 3 bases and J shed 2 bases, with 8 bases lying between them. The CDR3 spans 13 residues. Per germline, CDR1 SEHNR and CDR2 FQNEAQ (reference sequence). CDR3 in amino acids: CASSFPPAYEQYF. CDR3 DNA: TGTGCCAGCAGCTTTCCACCAGCCTACGAGCAGTACTTC.

This clone was seen only once. CDR3 sequence (DNA): TGTGCTAGTGCCCCCGGGACAGCTCTTAAAGCTTTCTTT. The encoded protein is CASAPGTALKAFF. The chain employs TRBV12-5 and TRBJ1-1, with 7 bases fitting TRBD1. J was trimmed by 9 bases and V by 7 bases; bases with no gene match: 11. Germline loops: CDR1 LGHNT, CDR2 FRNRAP. The CDR3 runs to 13 residues.

Only a few counts were recorded for this clone. The chain joins TRBV10-2 to TRBJ1-3; no firm D call. The germline V and J ends were trimmed by 3 bases and 0 bases, with 9 bases remaining between them. Germline V gene sequence: CDR1 WSHSY, CDR2 SAAADI. The CDR3 sequence is 15 residues long. The CDR3 nucleotides read TGCGCCAGCAGTGAAATGGGCCTCTCTGGAAACACCATATATTTT. It is translated as CASSEMGLSGNTIYF.

This chain's CDR3 is CASSYLGVAGALYNEQFF. The DNA of the CDR3 is TGTGCCAGCAGTTACCTCGGGGTAGCGGGGGCCCTCTACAATGAGCAGTTCTTC. The rearrangement links TRBV6-2 or TRBV6-3 to TRBJ2-1, with 9 bases that match TRBD2. In germline, CDR1 is MNHEY, CDR2 SVGEGT. The trim removed 2 bases at V and 3 bases at J, leaving 11 bases unmatched. The CDR3 extends over 18 amino acids.

This clone has more than one count but fewer than ten. The chain is built from TRBV19 and TRBJ2-1; 7 bases align to TRBD2. This CDR3 comprises 13 residues. Trimming at V came to 4 bases and at J to 3 bases, leaving 0 bases not matched to a gene. Per germline, CDR1 LNHDA and CDR2 SQIVND (reference sequence). CDR3 coding DNA: TGTGCCAGTAGTAGGGACTACTACAATGAGCAGTTCTTC. Translated, it gives CASSRDYYNEQFF.

In this sample, this clone turned up a few times. This sequence joins TRBV20-1 and TRBJ1-2; 7 nucleotides align to TRBD1. The CDR3 has 20 amino acids. Germline CDR1 and CDR2: DFQATT and SNEGSKA (reference sequence). The ends lost 3 bases at V and 1 base at J; junction bases unmatched: 23. The CDR3 nucleotides read TGCAGTGCTAGTGGCCTTTCCCGGGCCCGGGACAGCAACGTTAACTATGGCTACACCTTC. It is translated as CSASGLSRARDSNVNYGYTF.

A few counts support this clone. This chain links TRBV7-9 with TRBJ2-3; 9 bases are a match to TRBD1. The CDR3 extends over 16 amino acids. Trimming at V came to 0 bases and at J to 2 bases, leaving 3 bases not matched to a gene. Germline V gene data show CDR1 as SEHNR and CDR2 as FQNEAQ (reference sequence). The CDR3 region has the DNA TGTGCCAGCAGCTTAGCCGGGACAGGGTCCACAGATACGCAGTATTTT. Protein sequence: CASSLAGTGSTDTQYF.

The chain couples TRBV11-2 to TRBJ2-5, with D possibly being TRBD2 (6 bases). The V end was cut by 4 bases, the J end by 4 bases, with 13 bases between. The CDR3 extends over 14 amino acids. Per the germline V gene, CDR1 is SGHAT and CDR2 is FQNNGV. CDR3 sequence reads: CASSSSGVRETQYF. DNA of the CDR3: TGTGCCAGCAGCTCCTCGGGGGTTAGAGAGACCCAGTACTTC.

This rearrangement joins TRBV6-1 to TRBJ1-1, with no clear D. This CDR3 has 13 residues. V shed 8 bases and J shed 5 bases, with 15 bases lying between them. Germline V lookup: CDR1 MNHNS, CDR2 SASEGT. The CDR3 DNA reads TGTGCCAGCCTTGTCGGGGTGGGGACTGAAGCTTTCTTT. Translated, it gives CASLVGVGTEAFF.

This clone has just one count. The chain recombines TRBV5-1 with TRBJ1-2; D unresolved. The CDR3 runs to 14 residues. V lost 3 bases and J 2 bases, leaving 11 bases between the germline ends. Germline V gene sequence: CDR1 SGHRS, CDR2 YFSETQ. CDR3 in amino acids: CASSSGVLNYGYTF. CDR3 nucleotide sequence: TGCGCCAGCAGCTCCGGTGTATTGAACTATGGCTACACCTTC. The variable domain in full, with the rest retrieved from reference TRBV5-1 and TRBJ1-2, is KAGVTQTPRYLIKTRGQQVTLSCSPISGHRSVSWYQQTPGQGLQFLFEYFSETQRNKGNFPGRFSGRQFSNSRSEMNVSTLELGDSALYLCASSSGVLNYGYTFGSGTRLTVV.

This chain uses TRBV6-6 with TRBJ2-1, with TRBD2 identical over 9 bases. Germline CDR1 MNHNY, CDR2 SVGAGI (reference sequence). This CDR3 has 15 residues. V lost 5 bases to trimming and J lost 7 bases; unmatched junction nucleotides: 9. CDR3 in DNA: TGTGCCAGCAGTCGATCCGGGACTAGCAGGAATGAGCAGTTCTTC. Amino acid sequence: CASSRSGTSRNEQFF.

The rearrangement uses TRBV6-4 and TRBJ2-4; D possibly corresponds to TRBD1 (6 bases). Germline CDR1 reads MRHNA; CDR2 reads SNTAGT. The CDR3 is 14 amino acids. V was pared by 6 bases and J by 5 bases, with 14 bases between. DNA of the CDR3: TGTGCCAGCAGCCCTTCTGGGGGCCAAAACATTCAGTACTTC. Protein sequence: CASSPSGGQNIQYF.

J is TRBJ1-2 and V is TRBV5-1; possibly TRBD1 for D (5 bases). From germline, CDR1 is SGHRS and CDR2 YFSETQ. V gave up 0 bases and J gave up 9 bases, with 15 bases separating them. This CDR3 region has 14 residues. DNA for the CDR3: TGCGCCAGCAGCTTGGGTCCCCGGGAGGGGAGCTACACCTTC. Translating gives CASSLGPREGSYTF.

This sequence joins TRBV21-1 and TRBJ1-4; the DNA was not compared with TRBD1, the D call given in the table. TRBV21-1 is annotated as a pseudogene. This CDR3 has 19 amino acids. The CDR3 sequence is CASSKVGPGQDPGDEKLFF. CDR3 DNA sequence: TGTGCCAGCAGCAAAGTGGGTCCGGGACAGGACCCCGGGGATGAAAAACTGTTTTTT.

The chain uses TRBV7-2 and TRBJ2-7, with TRBD2 matching 11 bases. J lost 5 bases, V lost 5 bases, and 5 bases had no gene match. The length of the CDR3 is 14 residues. Germline values: CDR1 SGHTA, CDR2 FQGNSA. The DNA of the CDR3 is TGTGCCAGCAGCAGGGGACTAGCGGACGACGAGCAGTACTTC. It encodes CASSRGLADDEQYF. Full variable domain (remainder filled in from reference TRBV7-2 and TRBJ2-7): GAGVSQSPSNKVTEKGKDVELRCDPISGHTALYWYRQSLGQGLEFLIYFQGNSAPDKSGLPSDRFSAERTGGSVSTLTIQRTQQEDSAVYLCASSRGLADDEQYFGPGTRLTVT.

This rearrangement joins TRBV5-4 to TRBJ2-7; D perhaps matches TRBD2 (6 bases). The CDR3 has 14 residues. Trimming removed 4 bases at V and 2 bases at J, with 13 bases between. Germline V gene sequence: CDR1 SGHNT, CDR2 YYREEE (reference sequence). CDR3 sequence (DNA): TGTGCCAGCAGCGTTCCGGAGGGACCCTACGAGCAGTACTTC. It specifies CASSVPEGPYEQYF.

The chain couples TRBV14 to TRBJ1-2; D is possibly TRBD1 (5 bases). The CDR3 extends over 15 amino acids. Germline assignment: CDR1 SGHDN and CDR2 FVKESK. V shed 1 base and J shed 4 bases, with 13 bases lying between them. The DNA of the CDR3 is TGTGCCAGCAGCCAAGGTGGCAGGACACTCTATGGCTACACCTTC. Protein sequence: CASSQGGRTLYGYTF.

The rearrangement uses TRBV18 and TRBJ1-3; 8 nucleotides agree with TRBD1. This CDR3 contains 17 residues. The germline CDR1 and CDR2 sequences are KGHSH and LQKENI. V trimming: 0 bases; J trimming: 1 base; junction bases outside the gene matches: 5. The CDR3 reads CASSPPGQVGSGNTIYF. The CDR3 nucleotides are TGTGCCAGCTCACCACCGGGACAGGTTGGGTCTGGAAACACCATATATTTT.

This clone was recorded once. The chain recombines TRBV5-5 with TRBJ2-3, with D unclear. The CDR3 runs 15 residues. Trimming shortened V by 4 bases and J by 4 bases, and 16 bases separated the two germline ends. Germline V gene data show CDR1 as SGHKS and CDR2 as YYEKEE (reference sequence). CDR3 residues: CASSTGGVAADTQYF. CDR3 in DNA: TGTGCCAGCAGCACTGGTGGCGTGGCGGCAGATACGCAGTATTTT.